Listed here are 13 T cell receptor beta chains from one sample, sequenced in a study of Ad26.COV2.S vaccination and SARS-CoV-2 variants. Treatment defined: some 20 received Ad26.COV2.S at low or high dose, single or two shots; several received placebo; per-sample allocation not given. Day 63 following the first vaccine or placebo injection was when the samples were taken. Profiling relied on immunoSEQ multiplex PCR, and the TCRdb table lists in-frame clones only, not all of them. The sample contains 300,000 to 400,000 clones, less than 90% of which appear only once. Sequencing used peripheral blood, obtained in a trial of Ad26.COV2.S vaccine versus placebo. The source is a person between 18 and 59 years old who received the Ad26.COV2.S COVID-19 vaccine or a placebo.

The rearrangement joins TRBV12-3 or TRBV12-4 to TRBJ1-1, with TRBD1 matching 7 bases. V lost 0 bases and J lost 10; bases outside the gene matches: 2. The CDR3 has 12 amino acids. CDR3 DNA: TGTGCCAGCAGTTTAGCCCCAGGGGGAGCTTTCTTT. Its protein product is CASSLAPGGAFF.

This chain links TRBV27 with TRBJ2-1; no reliable D call. Germline V gives CDR1 MNHEY, CDR2 SMNVEV (reference sequence). The CDR3 has 13 residues. Trimming took 1 base from V and 7 from J, leaving 8 bases between them. The CDR3 reads CASSLYPGNEQFF. CDR3 DNA: TGTGCCAGCAGTTTATACCCTGGGAATGAGCAGTTCTTC.

The V and J genes are TRBV7-6 and TRBJ2-1, with D hard to call. Germline CDR1 and CDR2: SGHVS and FNYEAQ. This CDR3 spans 13 amino acids. V was trimmed by 0 bases and J by 10 bases, leaving 10 bases between them. For the CDR3, the DNA is TGTGCCAGCAGCTTAGCGTCTGTGCGGGAGCAGTTCTTC. Residues: CASSLASVREQFF.

To note about this clone: The sample holds other DNA sequences that translate to the same CDR3. The V and J genes are TRBV6-2 or TRBV6-3 and TRBJ2-2; TRBD2 might be the D (6 bases). This CDR3 has 16 amino acids. Trimming took 4 bases from V and 3 from J, leaving 15 bases between them. Germline-derived CDR1 and CDR2 are MNHEY and SVGEGT. The chain's CDR3 is CASSSLGDSYTGELFF. The DNA of the CDR3 is TGTGCCAGCAGTTCCCTGGGGGACTCTTACACCGGGGAGCTGTTTTTT.

The chain links TRBV4-1 to TRBJ2-1, with TRBD1 matching over 8 bases. The V gene's germline CDR1 is MGHRA and CDR2 YSYEKL. There are 18 residues in the CDR3. Trimming at V came to 4 bases and at J to 0 bases, leaving 11 bases not matched to a gene. CDR3 sequence (DNA): TGCGCCAGCAGCCGGTCTGGGCAGGGGGCGAGCTCCTACAATGAGCAGTTCTTC. Protein product: CASSRSGQGASSYNEQFF.

This rearrangement joins TRBV20-1 to TRBJ1-1; D ambiguous. Germline CDR1 reads DFQATT; CDR2 reads SNEGSKA (reference sequence). V was clipped by 3 bases and J by 0 bases, with 8 bases between them. This CDR3 spans 13 amino acids. CDR3 nucleotides: TGCAGTGCTAGTCGGGTCATGAACACTGAAGCTTTCTTT. Translating it yields CSASRVMNTEAFF.

This chain uses TRBV5-1 with TRBJ2-5; D gene unclear. The CDR3 totals 13 residues. Germline CDR1 is SGHRS and CDR2 is YFSETQ. Trimming left V 5 bases short and J 2 bases short, with 10 bases between. The CDR3 is CASSLRQQETQYF. The CDR3 nucleotides are TGCGCCAGCAGTTTGAGACAACAAGAGACCCAGTACTTC.

Turning to this clone: The junction and the germline gene differ at one end; a read error may be behind it. The chain has TRBV10-2 and TRBJ1-1; 8 nucleotides agree with TRBD1. The CDR3 has 12 amino acids. CDR1 is WSHSY, CDR2 SAAADI, per germline. The CDR3 region has the DNA TGCGCCAGCAGCCCCTCGGACAGGGTACGGGGTTTT. This gives the protein CASSPSDRVRGF.

The CDR3: CASSQSRKARGTQYF. The CDR3 DNA sequence: TGTGCCAGCAGCCAAAGTAGAAAGGCCCGGGGGACCCAGTACTTC. The chain is built from TRBV3-1 (or the pseudogene TRBV3-2) and TRBJ2-5; D might be TRBD2 (5 bases). Germline V gene lookup returns CDR1 LGHDT and CDR2 YNNKEL (reference sequence). V shed 2 bases and J shed 7 bases, with 17 bases lying between them. This CDR3 spans 15 amino acids.

The rearrangement uses TRBV4-1 and TRBJ1-4; unclear D gene. With 4 bases removed from V and 6 bases from J, the gap between germline ends came to 12 bases. Germline loops: CDR1 MGHRA, CDR2 YSYEKL. There are 14 residues in the CDR3. CDR3 in amino acids: CASSLDPTDEKLFF. CDR3 DNA sequence: TGCGCCAGCAGCCTAGACCCAACGGATGAAAAACTGTTTTTT.

The chain links TRBV29-1 to TRBJ2-1; 11 bases map to TRBD2. With 8 bases clipped from V and 0 bases from J, the junction kept 3 bases outside the gene matches. CDR1 is SQVTM, CDR2 ANQGSEA, per germline. This CDR3 has 14 residues. The CDR3 region is CSLAGGSSYNEQFF. Written as DNA, the CDR3 is TGCAGCCTAGCGGGAGGTAGCTCCTACAATGAGCAGTTCTTC.

The rearrangement links TRBV3-1 (or the pseudogene TRBV3-2) to TRBJ2-7, with 7 bases lining up with TRBD2. CDR1 and CDR2 from the germline V gene are LGHDT and YNNKEL (reference sequence). Trimming at V came to 0 bases and at J to 5 bases, leaving 10 bases not matched to a gene. The CDR3 is 16 amino acids. The CDR3 coding sequence is TGTGCCAGCAGCCAAGATCGAGCGGGGCGGTCGCACGAGCAGTACTTC. It yields the protein CASSQDRAGRSHEQYF.

This chain uses TRBV4-1 with TRBJ1-1; TRBD1 might be the D (6 bases). Germline V lookup: CDR1 MGHRA, CDR2 YSYEKL. This CDR3 is 16 amino acids long. Trimming removed 0 bases from V and 4 bases from J, with 15 bases in between. CDR3 residues: CASSQETGFSATEAFF. The CDR3 nucleotides read TGCGCCAGCAGCCAAGAAACAGGGTTTTCTGCCACTGAAGCTTTCTTT.